This T cell receptor (beta chain) came from a study of blood T cell repertoires in COVID-19. Study-level information: COVID-19 samples, acute and convalescent, were from the United States, Italy and Spain. In each case, the material was cDNA or gDNA derived from T cells, B-cell-depleted T cells, or PBMCs.

Original handling: The assay estimated nucleated cells by amplifying reference gene primers. The method was immunoSEQ multiplex PCR; TCRdb's version includes in-frame clones alone and lacks a portion of them. D and trimming were read from the DNA, whereas the V and J calls and clone size are those reported in that table. The sample has some 400,000 clones, around nine tenths seen once; the top ten hold 3%. The germline V and J ends were trimmed by 1 base and 5 bases, with 9 bases remaining between them. The germline V gene has CDR1 SGHAT and CDR2 FQNNGV. This CDR3 spans 14 amino acids. The sequenced sample was peripheral blood. The V call is TRBV11-2, the J call TRBJ1-5; weak D call: TRBD1 (6 bases). This TCR came from a human donor in a cohort sampled during active COVID-19. In DNA form, the CDR3 reads TGTGCCAGCAGCTTAGCGGCAGGGGATCAGCCCCAGCATTTT. This sequence encodes CASSLAAGDQPQHF.